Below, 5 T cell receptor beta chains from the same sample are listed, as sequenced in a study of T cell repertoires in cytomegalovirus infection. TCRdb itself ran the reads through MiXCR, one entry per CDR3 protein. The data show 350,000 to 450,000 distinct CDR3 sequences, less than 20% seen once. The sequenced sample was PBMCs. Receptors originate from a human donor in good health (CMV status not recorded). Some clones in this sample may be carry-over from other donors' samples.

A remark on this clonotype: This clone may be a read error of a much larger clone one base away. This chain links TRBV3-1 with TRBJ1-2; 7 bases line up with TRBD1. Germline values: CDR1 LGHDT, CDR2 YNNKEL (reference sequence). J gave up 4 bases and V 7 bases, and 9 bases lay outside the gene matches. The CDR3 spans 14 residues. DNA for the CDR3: TGTGCCAGCAACCAGTCGACAGGGACCTATGGCTACACCTTC. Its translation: CASNQSTGTYGYTF.

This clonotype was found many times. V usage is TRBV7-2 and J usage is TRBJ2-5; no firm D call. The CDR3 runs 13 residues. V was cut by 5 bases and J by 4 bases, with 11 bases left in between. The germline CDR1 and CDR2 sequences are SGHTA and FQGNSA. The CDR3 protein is CASSPLYGETQYF. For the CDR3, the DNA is TGTGCCAGCAGCCCCCTTTATGGAGAGACCCAGTACTTC.

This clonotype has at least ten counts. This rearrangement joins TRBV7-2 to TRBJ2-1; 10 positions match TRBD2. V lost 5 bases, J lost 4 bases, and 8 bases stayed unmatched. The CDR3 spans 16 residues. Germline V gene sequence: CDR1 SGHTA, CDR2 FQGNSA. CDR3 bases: TGTGCCAGCAGCGCTGGACTAGCGGCCTCTTACAATGAGCAGTTCTTC. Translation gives CASSAGLAASYNEQFF.

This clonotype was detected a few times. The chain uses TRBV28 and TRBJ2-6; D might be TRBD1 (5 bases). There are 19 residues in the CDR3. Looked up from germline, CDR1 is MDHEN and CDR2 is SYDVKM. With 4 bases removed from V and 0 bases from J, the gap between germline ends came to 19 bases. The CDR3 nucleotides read TGTGCCAGCAGTTCTCGTCGAAGGGGCTTTTCCTCTGGGGCCAACGTCCTGACTTTC. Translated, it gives CASSSRRRGFSSGANVLTF.

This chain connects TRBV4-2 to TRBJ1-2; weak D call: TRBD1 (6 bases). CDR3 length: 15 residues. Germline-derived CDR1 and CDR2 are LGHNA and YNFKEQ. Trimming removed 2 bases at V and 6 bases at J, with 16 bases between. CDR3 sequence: CASSQSVRTDHGYTF. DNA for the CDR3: TGTGCCAGCAGCCAATCGGTCCGGACAGACCATGGCTACACCTTC.